This record looks at one T cell receptor beta chain sequence and its context. In the original processing: Using reference gene primer amplification, nucleated cell counts were estimated. The table came from immunoSEQ multiplex PCR; TCRdb's copy has only in-frame clones and leaves some out. V, J and clone size are taken as reported in that table, and D and trimming were inferred from the DNA itself. Of 150,000 to 200,000 clones in the sample, 80% were seen once. This CDR3 spans 14 amino acids. Between the trimmed V and J ends, which lost 0 bases and 14 bases, there was a span of 16 bases. Germline V CDR1 and CDR2: SGHVS, FQNEAQ. The data were taken from a study of blood T cell repertoires in COVID-19. Study at large: Researchers got acute and convalescent COVID-19 samples from the United States, Italy and Spain. Sample material is recorded as cDNA or gDNA derived from T cells, B-cell-depleted T cells, or PBMCs.

This sequence was found in a man between 65 and 85 years old with active or convalescent COVID-19. The chain recombines TRBV7-8 with TRBJ1-4, with D possibly being TRBD1 (5 bases). The sample was peripheral blood. The CDR3 loop is CASSLAQGKVRLFF. CDR3 in DNA: TGTGCCAGCAGCTTAGCTCAGGGCAAAGTTAGGCTGTTTTTT. Combining the CDR3 with reference TRBV7-8 and TRBJ1-4 gives the whole variable domain GAGVSQSPRYKVAKRGQDVALRCDPISGHVSLFWYQQALGQGPEFLTYFQNEAQLDKSGLPSDRFFAERPEGSVSTLKIQRTQQEDSAVYLCASSLAQGKVRLFFGSGTQLSVL.